This TCR beta chain was captured by sequencing in a study of radiotherapy plus CTLA-4 blockade in lung cancer. For the study at large: With roughly 30% of patients having disease control, objective responses were seen in 15% to 20%. Findings of the study overall: Some TCR clones had been derived from tumors. These clones expanded in peripheral blood after radiotherapy plus ipilimumab. Response, reportedly, was best predicted by interferon-beta along with early blood T cell clone dynamics.

Those patients who had chemo-refractory metastatic non-small-cell lung cancer were given focal radiation along with CTLA-4 blockade through ipilimumab. A note on this clone: Its antigen is unknown.

V was cut by 5 bases and J by 4 bases, with 15 bases left in between. This CDR3 is 15 amino acids long. Per germline, CDR1 KGHSH and CDR2 LQKENI. The repertoire was sequenced with immunoSEQ multiplex PCR; TCRdb's copy has only in-frame clones and lacks some. The sample has tens of thousands of clones, 70% to 85% seen once; the top ten hold under 5%. This clonotype originated in a human donor with non-small cell lung cancer who had a complete response to radiotherapy plus ipilimumab. The sequencing used peripheral blood, collected from a patient treated with radiotherapy plus ipilimumab. This chain links TRBV18 with TRBJ2-1; weak D call: TRBD2 (6 bases). CDR3 amino acids: CASSSSEGAYNEQFF. CDR3 DNA sequence: TGTGCCAGCTCATCCTCGGAGGGCGCGTACAATGAGCAGTTCTTC.